Following are 23 T cell receptor beta chains from one sample sequenced in a study of T cells in Graves' hyperthyroidism and ophthalmopathy (dated by TCRdb to between 2018 and 2020). The library was built by means of multiplex PCR. The instrument given in TCRdb is Illumina HiSeq 2000. TCR beta CDR3 regions were amplified from RNA transcripts. The TCR CDR3 was subjected to a first round of RT-PCR using the HTBI primer set and the Qiagen OneStep RT-PCR kit. TCRdb itself trimmed the public reads at Q25 with fastp, ran MiXCR and retained productive beta chains. Identical CDR3 proteins give one entry, which carries the most common genes and DNA. The sample table lists a few hundred thousand distinct CDR3 sequences, 18% of them with a count of one. The top ten constitute around two fifths of the sample. Specimen: blood. These receptors originate from a man between 18 and 35 years old with Graves' ophthalmopathy.

This clonotype was recorded a few times. The chain links TRBV4-1 to TRBJ2-3, with D perhaps given as TRBD1 or TRBD2 (6 bases each). CDR1 is MGHRA and CDR2 is YSYEKL in the germline V gene. This CDR3 comprises 18 residues. V was pared by 1 base and J by 0 bases, with 17 bases between. The CDR3 DNA is TGCGCCAGCAGCCAAGGGGGGGCATTTAAGACTAGCACAGATACGCAGTATTTT. It yields the protein CASSQGGAFKTSTDTQYF.

This clonotype was detected many times. The CDR3 is CASSLTGVEKLFF. The CDR3 region has the DNA TGTGCCAGCAGCCTGACAGGGGTTGAAAAACTGTTTTTT. The genes are TRBV5-8 and TRBJ1-4, with 8 bases aligning to TRBD1. The CDR3 extends over 13 amino acids. The J segment lost 7 bases and the V segment lost 4 bases, leaving 3 bases of the junction unmatched. CDR1 is SGHTS and CDR2 is YDEGEE in the germline V gene.

This clonotype was seen many times. V and J are TRBV15 and TRBJ1-5, with 7 nucleotides matching TRBD1. After removal of 0 bases from V and 3 bases from J, the junction contained 5 bases not matched to a gene. The CDR3 loop spans 16 amino acids. Looked up from germline, CDR1 is LNHNV and CDR2 is YYDKDF (reference sequence). CDR3 region: CATSRDFGTDNQPQHF. Written as DNA, the CDR3 is TGTGCCACCAGCAGAGATTTTGGGACAGACAATCAGCCCCAGCATTTT.

Only a few counts were recorded for this clonotype. This sequence joins TRBV5-8 and TRBJ1-1; a possible D gene is TRBD1 (5 bases). The germline V gene encodes CDR1 SGHTS and CDR2 YDEGEE. The germline V and J ends were trimmed by 0 bases and 11 bases, with 20 bases remaining between them. The CDR3 has 15 residues. The CDR3, as DNA: TGTGCCAGCAGCTTGGCCGGGGCCTCCCTAAGGTCGGCTTTCTTT. Protein sequence: CASSLAGASLRSAFF. Full variable domain (rest looked up from reference TRBV5-8 and TRBJ1-1): EAGVTQSPTHLIKTRGQQATLRCSPISGHTSVYWYQQALGLGLQFLLWYDEGEERNRGNFPPRFSGRQFPNYSSELNVNALELEDSALYLCASSLAGASLRSAFFGQGTRLTVV.

This clonotype was seen many times. The chain carries TRBV6-2 or TRBV6-3 and TRBJ1-5, with 9 bases identical to TRBD1. The CDR3 totals 15 residues. Germline trimming cut 6 bases from V and 2 bases from J; bases unmatched to any gene: 5. CDR1 MNHEY and CDR2 SVGEGT come from the germline V gene. The DNA for the CDR3 is TGTGCCAGCAGCGCTACAGGGGGCGGCAATCAGCCCCAGCATTTT. This translates into CASSATGGGNQPQHF.

Of note for this clonotype: Just one base apart from a much larger clone, this may be a read error. The V call is TRBV7-2, the J call TRBJ2-2, with 8 bases lining up with TRBD2. CDR3 length: 15 residues. V shed 10 bases and J 9 bases; nucleotides not matched to a gene: 16. Germline V gene data show CDR1 as SGHTA and CDR2 as FQGNSA. As DNA, the CDR3 is TGTGCCATCGATGGGGGCGGGGGGCCAACCAGGGAGCTGTTTTTT. This codes for CAIDGGGGPTRELFF.

This chain joins TRBV10-3 and TRBJ1-2, with a tentative D call TRBD1 (5 bases). V was clipped by 0 bases and J by 8 bases, with 10 bases between them. The CDR3 is 13 amino acids. Germline V gives CDR1 ENHRY, CDR2 SYGVKD. This CDR3 reads CAISESAGYGYTF. The CDR3 DNA is TGTGCCATCAGTGAGTCGGCAGGGTACGGCTACACCTTC.

The rearrangement links TRBV6-1 to TRBJ2-1; D ambiguous. In germline, CDR1 is MNHNS, CDR2 SASEGT. The ends were cut back, 6 bases at V and 0 bases at J, with 12 bases in the middle. There are 15 residues in the CDR3. As DNA, the CDR3 is TGTGCCAGCAGCCCTACCCCGAGCTCCTACAATGAGCAGTTCTTC. Protein sequence: CASSPTPSSYNEQFF.

Only a few counts were recorded for this clonotype. The V and J genes are TRBV4-2 and TRBJ2-1, with 8 bases that match TRBD2. This CDR3 has 17 residues. V lost 0 bases to trimming and J lost 4 bases; unmatched junction nucleotides: 8. Germline V gene sequence: CDR1 LGHNA, CDR2 YNFKEQ. The CDR3 spells CASSQDGSSGGYNEQFF. Here the CDR3 DNA reads TGTGCCAGCAGCCAAGATGGATCCAGCGGGGGTTACAATGAGCAGTTCTTC.

The chain employs TRBV20-1 and TRBJ2-5; D is perhaps TRBD1 or TRBD2 (6 bases each). Trimming cost V 5 bases and J 5 bases, with 21 bases left between them. The germline V gene has CDR1 DFQATT and CDR2 SNEGSKA (reference sequence). This CDR3 has 15 residues. The CDR3 nucleotides read TGCAGTGCTCCCCGCGGAGGGGGGCTAGGGGAGACCCAGTACTTC. It codes for CSAPRGGGLGETQYF.

This clonotype came up a few times. This rearrangement joins TRBV5-1 to TRBJ1-6, with no clear D. CDR3 length: 15 residues. Per germline, CDR1 SGHRS and CDR2 YFSETQ. V was shortened by 5 bases and J by 0 bases, with 9 bases between the two germline ends. The CDR3 nucleotides are TGCGCCAGCAGGGGTGGGGACTCCTATAATTCACCCCTCCACTTT. It translates to CASRGGDSYNSPLHF.

Only a few counts were recorded for this clonotype. This CDR3 reads CASSQERLAGGPLYNEQFF. CDR3 DNA sequence: TGTGCCAGCAGCCAAGAGCGGCTAGCGGGGGGGCCCCTCTACAATGAGCAGTTCTTC. V is TRBV3-1 and J is TRBJ2-1, with 12 bases fitting TRBD2. The germline V gene has CDR1 LGHDT and CDR2 YNNKEL (reference sequence). The trim removed 0 bases at V and 3 bases at J, leaving 9 bases unmatched. This CDR3 is 19 amino acids long.

The chain recombines TRBV3-1 with TRBJ2-7; D is possibly TRBD2 (6 bases). The CDR3 has 14 amino acids. Trimming removed 6 bases from V and 6 bases from J, with 18 bases in between. Germline values: CDR1 LGHDT, CDR2 YNNKEL (reference sequence). Here the CDR3 DNA reads TGTGCCAGCAGTCGACTAGGAGATGACCTCGAGCAGTACTTC. This gives the protein CASSRLGDDLEQYF.

A few counts support this clonotype. V gene TRBV6-1 combines with J gene TRBJ2-2, with a tentative D call TRBD1 (5 bases). Deletions cut 1 base from V and 5 bases from J, with 8 bases between. In germline, CDR1 is MNHNS, CDR2 SASEGT. This CDR3 is built from 14 residues. Here the CDR3 reads CASSEGRDTGELFF. The CDR3 DNA reads as TGTGCCAGCAGTGAAGGCAGGGATACCGGGGAGCTGTTTTTT.

This clonotype was detected only a few times. This chain connects TRBV13 to TRBJ1-1; 11 bases match TRBD1. This CDR3 comprises 15 residues. V trimming: 5 bases; J trimming: 3 bases; junction bases outside the gene matches: 5. Germline values: CDR1 PRHDT, CDR2 FYEKMQ (reference sequence). In DNA form, the CDR3 reads TGTGCCAGCAGCGCATGGACAGGGGGCGACACTGAAGCTTTCTTT. This gives the protein CASSAWTGGDTEAFF.

In its sample, this clonotype was seen many times. This chain connects TRBV6-1 to TRBJ2-3, with 7 bases aligning to TRBD1. The germline gives CDR1 MNHNS, CDR2 SASEGT. CDR3 length: 15 amino acids. V trimming: 3 bases; J trimming: 0 bases; junction bases outside the gene matches: 3. The CDR3 sequence: CASSEWDRSTDTQYF. CDR3 nucleotides: TGTGCCAGCAGTGAGTGGGACAGAAGCACAGATACGCAGTATTTT.

J is TRBJ2-1 and V is TRBV20-1; 10 bases map to TRBD2. Per germline, CDR1 DFQATT and CDR2 SNEGSKA (reference sequence). The V segment lost 3 bases and the J segment 6 bases; nucleotides outside the gene matches: 8. CDR3 length equals 15 residues. The CDR3, as DNA: TGCAGTGCTAGTCCGGCTAGCGGGGGTATCAATGAGCAGTTCTTC. It translates to CSASPASGGINEQFF.

Turning to this clonotype: A read error may explain this, as a much larger clone is one base away. The genes are TRBV5-1 and TRBJ2-1; D could derive from TRBD1 or TRBD2 (5 bases each). The CDR3 spans 16 residues. V dropped 3 bases and J dropped 4 bases, with 17 bases sitting between them. Germline V gives CDR1 SGHRS, CDR2 YFSETQ. The CDR3 DNA reads TGCGCCAGCAGCTGGGCTCTGGGGGAAGGTTACAATGAGCAGTTCTTC. Its translation is CASSWALGEGYNEQFF.

This clonotype was observed a handful of times. Germline is not matched at one junction end, which may reflect a read error. The chain is built from TRBV20-1 and TRBJ2-1; TRBD2 matches 9 bases. In germline, CDR1 is DFQATT, CDR2 SNEGSKA (reference sequence). The CDR3 sequence is 13 residues long. CDR3 bases: TGCAGTGCAGCTAGCGGGGACTACAATGAGCAGCTCTTC. Translation: CSAASGDYNEQLF.

This clonotype was detected many times. The CDR3 loop is CASSYDGGSIQETQYF. CDR3 DNA: TGTGCCAGCAGTTACGACGGGGGGAGTATCCAAGAGACCCAGTACTTC. This chain connects TRBV6-5 to TRBJ2-5, with 7 bases fitting TRBD2. The ends lost 2 bases at V and 1 base at J; junction bases unmatched: 7. The CDR3 spans 16 residues. Germline V gene sequence: CDR1 MNHEY, CDR2 SVGAGI.

Ten or more counts support this clonotype. CDR3 coding DNA: TGCAGTGCTAGAGATTTGAACAGGGTCACCTACGAGCAGTACTTC. The encoded protein is CSARDLNRVTYEQYF. The rearrangement links TRBV20-1 to TRBJ2-7; D might be TRBD1 (6 bases). CDR3 length: 15 amino acids. CDR1 is DFQATT, CDR2 SNEGSKA, per germline (reference sequence). The V end was cut by 0 bases, the J end by 2 bases, with 14 bases between.

The CDR3 region has the DNA TGTGCCAGCAGCTTCCGAGGGGGGATAAGCAATCAGCCCCAGCATTTT. Its translation is CASSFRGGISNQPQHF. J is TRBJ1-5 and V is TRBV7-8; D is possibly TRBD1 (6 bases). Germline CDR1 and CDR2: SGHVS and FQNEAQ. This CDR3 comprises 16 residues. Trimming shortened V by 3 bases and J by 1 base, and 13 bases separated the two germline ends. Full variable domain (remainder filled in from reference TRBV7-8 and TRBJ1-5): GAGVSQSPRYKVAKRGQDVALRCDPISGHVSLFWYQQALGQGPEFLTYFQNEAQLDKSGLPSDRFFAERPEGSVSTLKIQRTQQEDSAVYLCASSFRGGISNQPQHFGDGTRLSIL.

This clonotype was seen a few times. This chain joins TRBV6-6 and TRBJ2-2; D is unresolved. Germline CDR1 MNHNY, CDR2 SVGAGI (reference sequence). This CDR3 comprises 14 residues. The V end was cut by 2 bases, the J end by 1 base, with 5 bases between. Here the CDR3 reads CASSYRLNTGELFF. CDR3 sequence (DNA): TGTGCCAGCAGTTACCGATTGAACACCGGGGAGCTGTTTTTT.